These 28 T cell receptor beta chains were sequenced from one sample in a study of T cells in Graves' hyperthyroidism and ophthalmopathy (dated by TCRdb to about 2019). Library preparation was by multiplex PCR. The sequencing machine was an Illumina HiSeq 2000. Amplification of TCR beta CDR3 regions was carried out from RNA transcripts. For the first round of RT-PCR on the TCR CDR3, the HTBI primer set was used together with the Qiagen OneStep RT-PCR kit. TCRdb cleaned the public reads at Q25 with fastp, built clones with MiXCR and kept in-frame beta chains. Under each unique CDR3 protein, matching rows form one entry showing the most common genes and DNA. Here the sample has some 700,000 distinct CDR3 sequences; 15% to 20% occur a single time. The top ten clones comprise 15% to 19% of the sample. The source material was blood. These TCRs come from a man aged 50 to 60 with Graves' hyperthyroidism.

J is TRBJ2-5 and V is TRBV5-6, with 8 bases aligning to TRBD2. Germline V gene lookup returns CDR1 SGHDT and CDR2 YYEEEE. This CDR3 has 16 residues. V was clipped by 0 bases and J by 0 bases; unmatched bases: 4. The CDR3 DNA reads as TGTGCCAGCAGCTTGGGGACTAGCTCCCACCAAGAGACCCAGTACTTC. This sequence encodes CASSLGTSSHQETQYF.

This clonotype came up a few times. The chain employs TRBV20-1 and TRBJ2-3; 8 bases align to TRBD1. V trimming: 1 base; J trimming: 3 bases; junction bases outside the gene matches: 6. Germline lookup yields CDR1 DFQATT and CDR2 SNEGSKA (reference sequence). This CDR3 comprises 15 residues. As DNA, the CDR3 is TGCAGTGCTAGAGTCCGCAGGGGGCCGACAGATACGCAGTATTTT. Its translation: CSARVRRGPTDTQYF.

V usage is TRBV28 and J usage is TRBJ1-1, with no clear D. Trimming removed 5 bases from V and 1 base from J, with 14 bases in between. Germline CDR1 and CDR2: MDHEN and SYDVKM. The CDR3 loop spans 15 amino acids. The CDR3 bases are TGTGCCAGCAGTATCTCCTCGACTGGGAACACTGAAGCTTTCTTT. Translating gives CASSISSTGNTEAFF.

The chain employs TRBV5-1 and TRBJ2-1; the D gene could be TRBD1 or TRBD2 (5 bases each). There are 12 residues in the CDR3. Germline loops: CDR1 SGHRS, CDR2 YFSETQ. The ends were cut back, 4 bases at V and 10 bases at J, with 12 bases in the middle. CDR3 region: CASSGSRGEQFF. The CDR3 region has the DNA TGCGCCAGCAGCGGGTCCCGGGGCGAGCAGTTCTTC.

This clonotype was seen at least ten times. The chain links TRBV28 to TRBJ1-2; possibly TRBD1 for D (6 bases). Trimming took off 2 bases at V and 5 bases at J, with 12 bases between the two ends. The CDR3 covers 14 residues. Germline CDR1 MDHEN, CDR2 SYDVKM. For the CDR3, the DNA is TGTGCCAGCAGTTTACAAGGGGGGGGGTATGGCTACACCTTC. Protein: CASSLQGGGYGYTF.

This clonotype was counted only a few times. This chain connects TRBV20-1 to TRBJ2-5, with 16 bases aligning to TRBD2. Per the germline V gene, CDR1 is DFQATT and CDR2 is SNEGSKA (reference sequence). J lost 6 bases, V lost 3 bases, and 4 bases had no gene match. The CDR3 runs 15 residues. CDR3 sequence (DNA): TGCAGTGCTAGGGGGACTAGCGGGAGGGGGAAGACCCAGTACTTC. Its translation is CSARGTSGRGKTQYF.

The chain has TRBV13 and TRBJ2-7; the D gene is possibly TRBD1 (5 bases). The V and J ends lost 5 bases and 0 bases respectively, with 14 bases between them. The germline V gene has CDR1 PRHDT and CDR2 FYEKMQ (reference sequence). The CDR3 runs 15 residues. The CDR3 spells CASSLWTYSSYEQYF. CDR3 nucleotides: TGTGCCAGCAGCCTTTGGACATATAGCTCCTACGAGCAGTACTTC.

This chain connects TRBV29-1 to TRBJ2-1, with D unresolved. The CDR3 sequence is 11 residues long. V lost 7 bases to trimming and J lost 3 bases, with 7 bases between them. CDR1 and CDR2 (germline): SQVTM, ANQGSEA. This chain's CDR3 is CSDALYNEQFF. The CDR3 DNA sequence: TGCAGCGACGCCCTCTACAATGAGCAGTTCTTC.

This clonotype was seen only a few times. CDR3 protein: CASNQGSSLYEQYF. Here the CDR3 DNA reads TGTGCCAGCAATCAGGGGAGTTCCCTTTACGAGCAGTACTTC. V gene TRBV9 combines with J gene TRBJ2-7, with TRBD1 as a possible D gene (6 bases). The ends were cut back, 6 bases at V and 4 bases at J, with 17 bases in the middle. The V gene's germline CDR1 is SGDLS and CDR2 YYNGEE. The CDR3 is made up of 14 amino acids.

This clonotype has a handful of counts. The V call is TRBV7-8, the J call TRBJ1-5, with a weak D call TRBD1 (5 bases). Germline CDR1 reads SGHVS; CDR2 reads FQNEAQ. There are 16 residues in the CDR3. V was clipped by 1 base and J by 3 bases, with 13 bases between them. The CDR3 coding sequence is TGTGCCAGCAGCTTAGAATCTGGCAGGGTCAATCAGCCCCAGCATTTT. Translating gives CASSLESGRVNQPQHF.

The chain joins TRBV7-9 to TRBJ1-6; 7 bases are shared with TRBD1. Germline V gene sequence: CDR1 SEHNR, CDR2 FQNEAQ (reference sequence). This CDR3 is built from 15 residues. V dropped 2 bases and J dropped 9; count of bases not matched to a gene: 7. The CDR3 coding sequence is TGTGCCAGCAGCTTAAAGGACGACAGGGTTTCACCCCTCCACTTT. Translation: CASSLKDDRVSPLHF.

This clonotype was seen a few times. The chain is built from TRBV20-1 and TRBJ1-6; a possible D gene is TRBD1 (6 bases). The germline V gene has CDR1 DFQATT and CDR2 SNEGSKA (reference sequence). The CDR3 loop spans 15 amino acids. With 5 bases removed from V and 4 bases from J, the gap between germline ends came to 15 bases. The CDR3 nucleotides read TGCAGTGCTCCCGACAGGACTCTGTATAATTCACCCCTCCACTTT. Its protein is CSAPDRTLYNSPLHF.

In this sample, this clonotype turned up many times. This chain links TRBV11-2 with TRBJ2-7; TRBD1 matches 7 bases. Germline V gene lookup returns CDR1 SGHAT and CDR2 FQNNGV. There are 16 residues in the CDR3. After removal of 6 bases from V and 0 bases from J, the junction contained 11 bases not matched to a gene. This CDR3 is CASRRLTGANSYEQYF. As DNA, the CDR3 is TGTGCCAGCAGAAGGCTTACAGGGGCCAACTCCTACGAGCAGTACTTC.

This clonotype was seen repeatedly, ten times or more. The gene calls are TRBV27 and TRBJ2-1; 8 bases match TRBD2. The CDR3 consists of 17 residues. Germline lookup yields CDR1 MNHEY and CDR2 SMNVEV (reference sequence). Losses at the gene ends were 4 bases for V and 7 bases for J; bases not matched to a gene: 15. Here the CDR3 reads CASSSSSSGTSGNEQFF. The DNA for the CDR3 is TGTGCCAGCAGTTCCTCTAGTAGCGGGACCAGCGGAAATGAGCAGTTCTTC.

This clonotype was found many times. The chain carries TRBV7-2 and TRBJ2-7; unclear D gene. This CDR3 contains 15 residues. The V gene lost 7 bases and the J gene lost 3 bases, with 19 bases spanning the gap. Germline CDR1 SGHTA, CDR2 FQGNSA. The CDR3 coding sequence is TGTGCCAGCACCCCCCCGGAAGGGTCGGGCTACGAGCAGTACTTC. It yields the protein CASTPPEGSGYEQYF.

The V call is TRBV29-1, the J call TRBJ2-6, with D hard to call. Per the germline V gene, CDR1 is SQVTM and CDR2 is ANQGSEA. V dropped 4 bases and J dropped 4 bases, with 11 bases sitting between them. The CDR3 runs to 14 residues. CDR3 in DNA: TGCAGCGTTGGTGGGCCCTCAGGGGCCAACGTCCTGACTTTC. Its translation: CSVGGPSGANVLTF.

This clonotype was counted at least ten times. The CDR3 region has the DNA TGCAGCGTTGAACTTTGGTTAGGGGGTGCCTACAATGAGCAGTTCTTC. Residues: CSVELWLGGAYNEQFF. V is TRBV29-1 and J is TRBJ2-1, with D tentatively TRBD1 (6 bases). CDR3 length: 16 amino acids. Germline CDR1 SQVTM, CDR2 ANQGSEA. Trimming left V 2 bases short and J 2 bases short, with 16 bases between.

This clonotype has only a few counts. The chain recombines TRBV5-1 with TRBJ2-2; D remains ambiguous. The CDR3 runs to 14 residues. Germline V CDR1 and CDR2: SGHRS, YFSETQ. V lost 5 bases and J lost 5, with 13 bases in between. The CDR3 DNA reads as TGCGCCAGCAGGCAGACGGCCCCTACCGGGGAGCTGTTTTTT. This encodes CASRQTAPTGELFF. The whole variable domain, remainder taken from reference TRBV5-1 and TRBJ2-2, is KAGVTQTPRYLIKTRGQQVTLSCSPISGHRSVSWYQQTPGQGLQFLFEYFSETQRNKGNFPGRFSGRQFSNSRSEMNVSTLELGDSALYLCASRQTAPTGELFFGEGSRLTVL.

This chain links TRBV5-6 with TRBJ2-3; TRBD2 matches at 15 bases. In germline, CDR1 is SGHDT, CDR2 YYEEEE. The CDR3 loop spans 20 amino acids. With 6 bases clipped from V and 1 base from J, the junction kept 15 bases outside the gene matches. In DNA form, the CDR3 reads TGTGCCAGCACCCCCCCGCAAGGACTAGCGGGAGGGCCGGGCACAGATACGCAGTATTTT. Protein product: CASTPPQGLAGGPGTDTQYF.

This chain joins TRBV3-1 and TRBJ2-1; 9 nucleotides agree with TRBD1. This CDR3 contains 15 residues. Germline values: CDR1 LGHDT, CDR2 YNNKEL (reference sequence). The trim removed 4 bases at V and 3 bases at J, leaving 4 bases unmatched. CDR3 sequence (DNA): TGTGCCAGCAGCCTTCGGACAGGGGACTACAATGAGCAGTTCTTC. It is translated as CASSLRTGDYNEQFF.

This clonotype has ten or more counts. V gene TRBV7-2 combines with J gene TRBJ2-3; no reliable D call. The CDR3 covers 16 residues. Germline CDR1 SGHTA, CDR2 FQGNSA. V lost 1 base to trimming and J lost 0 bases, with 11 bases between them. This chain's CDR3 is CASSLGQLLSTDTQYF. In DNA, the CDR3 is TGTGCCAGCAGCTTAGGCCAGCTTCTGAGCACAGATACGCAGTATTTT.

This clonotype appeared many times. The CDR3, as DNA: TGCGCCAGCAGCTTGCCGGGGGGCGGAGTGGATACCGGGGAGCTGTTTTTT. Protein sequence: CASSLPGGGVDTGELFF. This sequence joins TRBV5-1 and TRBJ2-2; TRBD2 is a possible D gene (7 bases). The CDR3 length is 17 residues. The V and J ends lost 1 base and 5 bases respectively, with 18 bases between them. In germline, CDR1 is SGHRS, CDR2 YFSETQ.

The chain is built from TRBV20-1 and TRBJ2-3; D ambiguous. The CDR3 spans 20 residues. V shed 0 bases and J shed 2 bases, with 27 bases lying between them. CDR1 is DFQATT, CDR2 SNEGSKA, per germline (reference sequence). The CDR3 is CSARDFGLILQSPYTDTQYF. Here the CDR3 DNA reads TGCAGTGCTAGAGATTTCGGGTTGATCCTCCAGTCCCCCTACACAGATACGCAGTATTTT.

The chain joins TRBV6-1 to TRBJ2-7, with 13 bases matching TRBD2. V was clipped by 6 bases and J by 2 bases; unmatched bases: 4. The germline CDR1 and CDR2 sequences are MNHNS and SASEGT. The CDR3 spans 15 residues. CDR3 in amino acids: CASRAGTSGTYEQYF. CDR3 nucleotide sequence: TGTGCCAGCAGGGCAGGGACTAGCGGGACCTACGAGCAGTACTTC.

CDR3 residues: CASSPTRGREETQYF. For the CDR3, the DNA is TGTGCCAGCTCACCGACTAGGGGGCGCGAAGAGACCCAGTACTTC. The chain couples TRBV18 to TRBJ2-5; D possibly corresponds to TRBD1 (7 bases). The CDR3 length is 15 residues. Looked up from germline, CDR1 is KGHSH and CDR2 is LQKENI. The V end lost 3 bases, the J end lost 3 bases, and 14 bases lay between the germline ends.

The CDR3 nucleotides are TGTGCCAGTAGTACCACGGACAGGGGAGGATCACCCCTCCACTTT. This codes for CASSTTDRGGSPLHF. The rearrangement links TRBV19 to TRBJ1-6; 9 nucleotides match TRBD1. Looked up from germline, CDR1 is LNHDA and CDR2 is SQIVND (reference sequence). Germline trimming cut 4 bases from V and 10 bases from J; bases unmatched to any gene: 8. This CDR3 has 15 amino acids.

This clonotype has a count of ten or more. The CDR3 DNA sequence: TGTGCCAGCAGTTTAGTCTGGCAGGGGCTAGCGGGAGGCTACGAGCAGTACTTC. Protein: CASSLVWQGLAGGYEQYF. The V call is TRBV28, the J call TRBJ2-7, with 11 positions matching TRBD2. Germline V gives CDR1 MDHEN, CDR2 SYDVKM. The CDR3 is 18 amino acids. The V gene end was trimmed by 2 bases and the J gene end by 3 bases; junction bases not matched to a gene: 12.

The table lists this clonotype with many counts. The chain uses TRBV7-2 and TRBJ2-5; tentatively, D is TRBD2 (5 bases). Per the germline V gene, CDR1 is SGHTA and CDR2 is FQGNSA. The V end lost 3 bases, the J end lost 1 base, and 15 bases lay between the germline ends. This CDR3 has 16 amino acids. The CDR3 sequence is CASSLGSLRAQETQYF. The CDR3 nucleotides read TGTGCCAGCAGCTTGGGAAGTCTGCGGGCCCAAGAGACCCAGTACTTC.